This TCR beta chain comes out of a study of TIL therapy for anti-PD-1-resistant metastatic lung cancer. Overall study context: Patients had a median age of about 50 years (range about 35-85). Tumors carried a median 1.5 non-synonymous mutations per megabase.

This was the immunoSEQ v3 assay. Profiling relied on immunoSEQ multiplex PCR, and the TCRdb table lists in-frame clones only, not all of them. The sample yields some 7,000 clones, 50% to 70% seen once. Specified time point: pre-treatment sample, taken before nivolumab and TIL therapy. The tumor samples were excised metastases, mostly pleural nodules or supraclavicular lymph nodes. Stage 4 NSCLC adults joined between 2017 and January 2020. Study observations and caveats: Compared with baseline intratumoral T cells, expanded TIL cultures were more clonal and less diverse (around 5.9% vs 31%).

Concerning this clone: Its antigen is unknown.

Germline CDR1 MRHNA, CDR2 SNTAGT. The CDR3 has 15 amino acids. Trimming left V 3 bases short and J 0 bases short, with 8 bases between. The sequence came from a person aged 25 to 80 with non-small cell lung cancer. The input for sequencing was tumor tissue, taken at baseline. J is TRBJ2-2 and V is TRBV6-4, with no clear D. In nucleotides, the CDR3 is TGTGCCAGCAGTGAGACCAGTACGAACACCGGGGAGCTGTTTTTT. Translation gives CASSETSTNTGELFF.